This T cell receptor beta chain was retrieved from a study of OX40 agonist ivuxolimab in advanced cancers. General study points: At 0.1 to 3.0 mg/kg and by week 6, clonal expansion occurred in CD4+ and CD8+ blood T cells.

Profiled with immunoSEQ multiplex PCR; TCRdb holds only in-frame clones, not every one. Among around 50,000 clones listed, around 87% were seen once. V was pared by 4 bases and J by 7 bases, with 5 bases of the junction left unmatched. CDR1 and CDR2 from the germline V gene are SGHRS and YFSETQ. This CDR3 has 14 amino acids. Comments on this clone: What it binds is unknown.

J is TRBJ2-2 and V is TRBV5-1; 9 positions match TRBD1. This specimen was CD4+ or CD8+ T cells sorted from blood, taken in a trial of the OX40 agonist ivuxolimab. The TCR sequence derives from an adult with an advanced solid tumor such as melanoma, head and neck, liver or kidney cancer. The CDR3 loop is CASSHGQGSGELFF. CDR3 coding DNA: TGCGCCAGCAGCCACGGACAGGGGAGCGGGGAGCTGTTTTTT.